The clone carrying this TCR beta chain has just a few counts. Its antigen is not identified. From germline, CDR1 is SGHRS and CDR2 YFSETQ. V lost 4 bases to trimming and J lost 8 bases, with 18 bases between them. The CDR3 runs 15 residues. This entry belongs to a study of T-cell memory formation after mild COVID-19. Study conclusions and caveats: Clones from the second wave (peaking day 37) had unconfirmed SARS-CoV-2 specificity. Contracting clones from day 15 to 85 had balanced CD4/CD8; later expanders favoured CD4+. Contracting CD4+ clones sat mainly in CM and EM; CD8+ in EMRA.

5'RACE with constant-segment primers yielded barcoded, UMI-tagged TCR alpha and TCR beta cDNA libraries. From the 5' RACE reads, TCRdb called clonotypes with MiXCR, one entry per CDR3 protein. Of fewer than 350,000 distinct CDR3 sequences listed, 7.5% to 9.5% were seen once; the top ten hold 20% to 25%. The sample taken for sequencing was PBMCs or a T cell subset sorted from them (not recorded which). V is TRBV5-1 and J is TRBJ1-4; D might be TRBD1 (6 bases). The TCR sequence derives from a man between 18 and 29 years old who had mild COVID-19 (a few samples of this study predate the infection). Cell type and time point are not known. The CDR3 nucleotides read TGCGCCAGCAGCCCAGGACAGCAGGTCAACGAAAAACTGTTTTTT. Translation gives CASSPGQQVNEKLFF. The full variable domain, completed using reference TRBV5-1 and TRBJ1-4, is KAGVTQTPRYLIKTRGQQVTLSCSPISGHRSVSWYQQTPGQGLQFLFEYFSETQRNKGNFPGRFSGRQFSNSRSEMNVSTLELGDSALYLCASSPGQQVNEKLFFGSGTQLSVL.